This T cell receptor (beta chain) was identified during a study of PD-L1 blockade in urothelial cancer. Whole-study context: Patients' prior chemotherapy regimens numbered 0 to 3. Reported median T cell count for blood samples was around 150,000.

Trimming cost V 2 bases and J 8 bases; bases outside gene matches: 7. The CDR3 length is 15 residues. Per germline, CDR1 MNHEY and CDR2 SVGAGI. Time point here: pretreatment peripheral blood. Each PCR had synthetic TCR analog templates added to it as a spike-in. Only in-frame clones appear in the TCRdb table, and some are missing; sequencing was by immunoSEQ multiplex PCR. The sample contains more than 45,000 clones, around 72% of which appear only once. This clonotype was sampled from a man between 65 and 80 years old with urothelial cancer. The source material was PBMCs, sampled around atezolizumab (anti-PD-L1) treatment. V usage is TRBV6-5 and J usage is TRBJ2-1, with TRBD2 identical over 9 bases. The CDR3 sequence is CASSYAGGREDEQFF. CDR3 sequence (DNA): TGTGCCAGCAGTTACGCGGGGGGGAGGGAGGATGAGCAGTTCTTC.